The next 32 T cell receptor beta chains were all read from a single sample in a study of tumor-infiltrating lymphocytes in primary liver carcinoma (dated by TCRdb to the late 2010s). The reads were generated on an Illumina HiSeq 2500. TCRbeta-specific cDNA was reverse-transcribed from 500 ng total RNA using a constant-region primer and ProtoScript II reverse transcriptase. The TCRbeta libraries were prepared through three rounds of nested multiplex PCR following a slightly modified ARM-PCR procedure. The first two PCR rounds used multiplex TRBV1-TRBV30 forward primers with a Cbeta reverse primer, each for approximately 9 cycles. TCRdb applied fastp at Q25 and MiXCR to the public reads, then kept only in-frame beta chains. Each entry merges the rows of one CDR3 protein and shows their most common DNA and genes. The sample contains about 110,000 distinct CDR3 sequences, less than 80% of them found a single time. The top ten hold roughly 8.8% of the sample.

Total RNA and DNA were co-extracted from roughly 20-30 mg of bulk tissue with the AllPrep DNA/RNA mini kit, without cell sorting. Material: liver tumor tissue from sampling region 1. Taken with the paper, the label for cell subset or site translates to: tumor region T1, superior pole. Receptor source: a woman in her fifties or sixties with primary liver carcinoma and hepatitis B virus infection.

This clonotype was seen many times. This chain joins TRBV11-2 and TRBJ2-7; D uncertain. The CDR3 runs 13 residues. V was clipped by 0 bases and J by 6 bases, with 9 bases between them. CDR1 and CDR2 (germline): SGHAT, FQNNGV. CDR3 DNA: TGTGCCAGCAGCTTAGATCTCCGTCGCGAGCAGTACTTC. Translation gives CASSLDLRREQYF.

In its sample, this clonotype was seen many times. This sequence joins TRBV14 and TRBJ2-2; 11 bases align to TRBD2. CDR1 is SGHDN and CDR2 is FVKESK in the germline V gene. The CDR3 spans 15 residues. V gave up 3 bases and J gave up 4 bases; unmatched junction bases: 1. This CDR3 reads CASSHGLAGTGELFF. As DNA, the CDR3 is TGTGCCAGCAGCCACGGACTAGCGGGCACCGGGGAGCTGTTTTTT.

In its sample, this clonotype was seen a few times. The rearrangement joins TRBV28 to TRBJ1-1; D possibly corresponds to TRBD1 (6 bases). The V gene lost 5 bases and the J gene lost 11 bases, with 15 bases spanning the gap. The CDR3 sequence is 12 residues long. Germline CDR1 is MDHEN and CDR2 is SYDVKM. In DNA form, the CDR3 reads TGTGCCAGCAGTGCTCCCGGGGGGCATGCTTTCTTT. Its protein is CASSAPGGHAFF.

Details on this clonotype: One end of the junction is discordant with germline, which a read error may explain. This chain uses TRBV7-7 with TRBJ2-5; TRBD2 aligns across 10 bases. There are 15 residues in the CDR3. Germline V gene lookup returns CDR1 SSHAT and CDR2 FNYEAQ (reference sequence). Here the CDR3 reads CASSRTSGPQETQYF. CDR3 nucleotides: TGTGCTAGCAGCCGGACTAGCGGCCCCCAAGAGACCCAGTACTTC. Drawing the rest from reference TRBV7-7 and TRBJ2-5, the complete variable domain is GAGVSQSPRYKVTKRGQDVTLRCDPISSHATLYWYQQALGQGPEFLTYFNYEAQPDKSGLPSDRFSAERPEGSISTLTIQRTEQRDSAMYRCASSRTSGPQETQYFGPGTRLLVL.

The CDR3 DNA follows: TGTACAATCAGTCCGCGCCCGAGAAGTATGGCCTACAATGAGCAGTTCTTC. Protein product: CTISPRPRSMAYNEQFF. The chain uses TRBV12-3 or TRBV12-4 and TRBJ2-1; D is unclear. This CDR3 is built from 17 residues.

With respect to this clonotype: The missing conserved phenylalanine or tryptophan at the end of this CDR3 makes a read error likely. The chain carries TRBV11-2 and TRBJ2-7; D uncertain. Per the germline V gene, CDR1 is SGHAT and CDR2 is FQNNGV. Between the trimmed V and J ends, which lost 0 bases and 6 bases, there was a span of 18 bases. There are 16 residues in the CDR3. CDR3 in DNA: TGTGCCAGCAGCTTAGAACTTTCGAAATGCCCTCTCGAGCAGTACTGC. It specifies CASSLELSKCPLEQYC.

This clonotype qualifies as medium-sized. This rearrangement joins TRBV11-2 to TRBJ2-7; 7 bases fit TRBD1. The trim removed 4 bases at V and 2 bases at J, leaving 5 bases unmatched. CDR3 length: 14 residues. Germline CDR1 SGHAT, CDR2 FQNNGV. In nucleotides, the CDR3 is TGTGCCAGCAGCTCGGACAGGATAGCCTACGAGCAGTACTTC. It is translated as CASSSDRIAYEQYF.

V is TRBV7-9 and J is TRBJ2-5; the D is unclear. The CDR3 loop spans 12 amino acids. Trimming cost V 5 bases and J 5 bases, with 9 bases left between them. Germline V CDR1 and CDR2: SEHNR, FQNEAQ (reference sequence). The CDR3 here is CASSRIAETQYF. CDR3 in DNA: TGTGCCAGCAGCCGAATCGCGGAGACCCAGTACTTC.

This clonotype was detected only a few times. J is TRBJ1-1 and V is TRBV13; unclear D gene. The CDR3 length is 14 residues. Between the trimmed V and J ends, which lost 1 base and 2 bases, there was a span of 8 bases. CDR1 is PRHDT, CDR2 FYEKMQ, per germline (reference sequence). The CDR3 DNA follows: TGTGCCAGCAGCTTAGATCCTCCCAACACTGAAGCTTTCTTT. Translated: CASSLDPPNTEAFF. The full variable domain, its missing parts supplied by reference TRBV13 and TRBJ1-1, is AAGVIQSPRHLIKEKRETATLKCYPIPRHDTVYWYQQGPGQDPQFLISFYEKMQSDKGSIPDRFSAQQFSDYHSELNMSSLELGDSALYFCASSLDPPNTEAFFGQGTRLTVV.

This chain uses TRBV11-1 with TRBJ2-7; TRBD1 might be the D (6 bases). The germline V gene encodes CDR1 SGHAT and CDR2 FQDESV (reference sequence). The germline V and J ends were trimmed by 5 bases and 10 bases, with 24 bases remaining between them. CDR3 length equals 15 residues. Written as DNA, the CDR3 is TGTGCCAGCAGCCCTCGGACAGCAGAACTACCCGAACAGTACTTC. Protein: CASSPRTAELPEQYF. Filled out from reference TRBV11-1 and TRBJ2-7, the complete variable domain reads EAEVAQSPRYKITEKSQAVAFWCDPISGHATLYWYRQILGQGPELLVQFQDESVVDDSQLPKDRFSAERLKGVDSTLKIQPAELGDSAMYLCASSPRTAELPEQYFGPGTRLTVT.

This clonotype was seen more than once but under ten times. At one end the junction does not follow the germline gene, possibly because of a read error. The V call is TRBV30, the J call TRBJ1-1; D not resolved. Per the germline V gene, CDR1 is GTSNPN and CDR2 is SVGIG (reference sequence). This CDR3 contains 13 residues. The CDR3 here is CAWSVEWNTEALF. CDR3 nucleotides: TGTGCCTGGAGTGTAGAGTGGAACACTGAAGCTCTCTTT.

Concerning this clonotype itself: Without the conserved terminal phenylalanine or tryptophan, this CDR3 likely stems from a read error. V is TRBV12-3 or TRBV12-4 and J is TRBJ2-1, with TRBD2 matching over 8 bases. Trimming removed 5 bases from V and 4 bases from J; junction bases left unmatched: 7. The CDR3 has 15 residues. The CDR3 coding sequence is TGTGCCAGCAGTCCTCGGGGACTAGAATACAATGAGCAGTTCCTC. Translated, it gives CASSPRGLEYNEQFL.

Details on this clonotype: One junction end does not reproduce the germline sequence, and a read error may be involved. The V and J genes are TRBV11-2 and TRBJ2-5; 8 positions agree with TRBD2. CDR1 and CDR2 (germline): SGHAT, FQNNGV. CDR3 length: 14 residues. This chain's CDR3 is CASSPTGGKETKYF. DNA for the CDR3: TGTGCCAGTAGCCCCACGGGGGGGAAAGAGACCAAGTACTTC.

With respect to this clonotype: A much bigger clone sits one base away, suggesting this may be a read error. The J gene is TRBJ2-1, the V gene TRBV12-3 or TRBV12-4; no firm D call. Between the trimmed V and J ends, which lost 8 bases and 3 bases, there was a span of 14 bases. This CDR3 is 14 amino acids long. The CDR3 DNA reads TGTGCCAGCCGTAAACCAGGCAGCTACAATGAGCAGTTCTTC. Its protein product is CASRKPGSYNEQFF.

About this clonotype itself: A much larger clone differs by one base, so this may be a read error. The chain carries TRBV10-1 and TRBJ2-7; D is undetermined. Germline V lookup: CDR1 WNHNN, CDR2 SYGVQD (reference sequence). The CDR3 sequence is 16 residues long. The CDR3 nucleotides read TGCGCCTGCAGTGAGTCTGGTAAACCGTTCGCCTACGAGCAGTACTTC. Its protein product is CACSESGKPFAYEQYF.

A word on this clonotype: One junction end does not reproduce the germline sequence, and a read error may be involved. The chain combines TRBV11-1 with TRBJ2-1, with D uncertain. Per the germline V gene, CDR1 is SGHAT and CDR2 is FQDESV (reference sequence). The CDR3 is 17 amino acids. The CDR3 DNA is TGTGCTAGCAGCCAAGCCGAAACAGTCGTCTCCTACAATGAGCAGTTCTTC. This sequence encodes CASSQAETVVSYNEQFF.

This clonotype has only one observation. The missing conserved phenylalanine or tryptophan at the end of this CDR3 makes a read error likely. The gene calls are TRBV7-9 and TRBJ1-2; D may be TRBD1 (5 bases). The CDR3 has 13 amino acids. V was shortened by 3 bases and J by 10 bases, with 15 bases between the two germline ends. CDR1 and CDR2 from the germline V gene are SEHNR and FQNEAQ (reference sequence). In nucleotides, the CDR3 is TGTGCCAGCAGCTTTGGGGAAGGGGCTGTCTACACCTCC. This gives the protein CASSFGEGAVYTS.

This clonotype was observed a handful of times. The chain uses TRBV5-6 and TRBJ1-5; TRBD1 is a possible D gene (5 bases). The CDR3 has 16 residues. The germline V and J ends were trimmed by 0 bases and 6 bases, with 16 bases remaining between them. Germline V gene data show CDR1 as SGHDT and CDR2 as YYEEEE. The CDR3 DNA sequence: TGTGCCAGCAGCTTGGGGGGGACGAGGCTCGCTCAGCCCCAGCATTTT. As protein: CASSLGGTRLAQPQHF.

Concerning this clonotype: One end of the junction fails to match germline, which may point to a read error. V and J are TRBV11-1 and TRBJ2-7, with D possibly matching TRBD1 (6 bases). The CDR3 loop spans 15 amino acids. Per germline, CDR1 SGHAT and CDR2 FQDESV (reference sequence). CDR3 bases: TGTGTCAGCAGCTTAAGGACAGCCATTTTCTACGAGCAGTACTTC. Translated, it gives CVSSLRTAIFYEQYF.

Concerning this clonotype itself: This could be a read error, since a much larger clone is one nucleotide away. V gene TRBV12-3 or TRBV12-4 combines with J gene TRBJ1-2, with 10 bases lining up with TRBD1. The CDR3 extends over 17 amino acids. The J segment lost 4 bases and the V segment lost 5 bases, leaving 13 bases of the junction unmatched. CDR3 region: CASSTSYLGQGLYGYTF. DNA of the CDR3: TGTGCCAGCAGTACCTCATACCTGGGACAGGGGCTCTATGGCTACACCTTC.

This rearrangement joins TRBV20-1 to TRBJ1-1; D may be TRBD1 (5 bases). CDR1 is DFQATT, CDR2 SNEGSKA, per germline (reference sequence). This CDR3 region has 16 residues. Trimming cost V 0 bases and J 1 base, with 15 bases left between them. In DNA, the CDR3 is TGCAGTGCTAGAGAGGGGGGGAGCCAAAAGAACACTGAAGCTTTCTTT. Protein product: CSAREGGSQKNTEAFF.

As concerns this clonotype: A clone one base away is much larger, so this may be a read error. This sequence joins TRBV29-1 and TRBJ2-5, with 9 bases identical to TRBD2. In germline, CDR1 is SQVTM, CDR2 ANQGSEA. This CDR3 has 15 residues. The trim removed 8 bases at V and 3 bases at J, leaving 13 bases unmatched. CDR3 DNA: TGCAGCCTTCCTGGACTAGCGAATGATAAAGAGACCCAGTACTTC. It codes for CSLPGLANDKETQYF.

In the case of this clonotype: It is likely a read error, because the conserved phenylalanine at the end of the CDR3 is missing. V gene TRBV11-2 combines with J gene TRBJ1-1; D gene unclear. Germline CDR1 SGHAT, CDR2 FQNNGV. The CDR3 is 15 residues long. V lost 2 bases, J lost 1 base, and 11 bases lay in between. The CDR3 reads CASSLYGIKNTEAFS. The CDR3, as DNA: TGTGCCAGCAGCTTATACGGCATCAAGAACACTGAAGCTTTCTCT.

A single count supports this clonotype. A much larger clone differs from this one at a single base, so this may be a read error. This chain joins TRBV28 and TRBJ1-6; 8 positions agree with TRBD1. The germline V gene encodes CDR1 MDHEN and CDR2 SYDVKM. This CDR3 spans 15 amino acids. DNA of the CDR3: TGTGCCGGCAGAGGAACAGGGGGGGATAATTCACCCCTCCACTTT. Its protein is CAGRGTGGDNSPLHF.

A note on this clonotype: This is likely a read error, given that the CDR3 carries no conserved phenylalanine or tryptophan at its end. The chain's CDR3 is CASSLRDGYTT. In DNA form, the CDR3 reads TGTGCCAGCAGCTTGAGGGATGGCTACACCACC. This chain uses TRBV11-2 with TRBJ1-2, with unresolved D. The germline V gene has CDR1 SGHAT and CDR2 FQNNGV. Trimming pared 3 bases from V and 6 bases from J, leaving 5 bases between. This CDR3 spans 11 amino acids.

This clonotype came up many times. The J gene is TRBJ2-2, the V gene TRBV12-3 or TRBV12-4; 11 bases match TRBD2. The CDR3 length is 18 residues. J gave up 0 bases and V 5 bases, and 8 bases lay outside the gene matches. The CDR3 protein is CASSRRLAGPSNTGELFF. CDR3 sequence (DNA): TGTGCCAGCAGTCGTAGACTAGCGGGACCATCGAACACCGGGGAGCTGTTTTTT.

About this clonotype: This clone may be a read error of a much larger clone one base away. V and J are TRBV10-2 and TRBJ1-6; 8 nucleotides agree with TRBD1. The J segment lost 10 bases and the V segment lost 5 bases, leaving 7 bases of the junction unmatched. CDR1 WSHSY and CDR2 SAAADI come from the germline V gene. The CDR3 is made up of 14 amino acids. DNA of the CDR3: TGCGCCAGCAGTAATCAGGGGGCCAAATCACCCCTCCACTTT. It yields the protein CASSNQGAKSPLHF.

Concerning this clonotype: The CDR3 ends on some other residue instead of the conserved phenylalanine or tryptophan, so this is likely a read error. J is TRBJ1-1 and V is TRBV6-1; 7 nucleotides agree with TRBD1. The CDR3 has 12 amino acids. Germline CDR1 reads MNHNS; CDR2 reads SASEGT. In DNA form, the CDR3 reads TGTGCCAACAGTGACAGGGTTACTAAAGCTTTCTAT. The encoded protein is CANSDRVTKAFY.

This clonotype has just a few counts. V usage is TRBV6-6 and J usage is TRBJ2-3; the match to TRBD2 covers 9 bases. Germline V gives CDR1 MNHNY, CDR2 SVGAGI (reference sequence). The CDR3 sequence is 14 residues long. With V trimmed by 2 bases and J by 6 bases, 3 bases remained unmatched. The CDR3 region is CASSYASGVDTQYF. The CDR3 bases are TGTGCCAGCAGTTACGCTAGCGGGGTGGATACGCAGTATTTT.

As for this clonotype: Germline and junction disagree at one end, which may indicate a read error. V gene TRBV11-2 combines with J gene TRBJ2-3, with D tentatively TRBD2 (6 bases). From germline, CDR1 is SGHAT and CDR2 FQNNGV. CDR3 length equals 14 residues. CDR3 DNA: TGTGCCAGCAGCTGGAGGGCCCAGTCAGATACGCAATATTTT. Encoded protein: CASSWRAQSDTQYF. Variable domain in full (rest from reference TRBV11-2 and TRBJ2-3): EAGVAQSPRYKIIEKRQSVAFWCNPISGHATLYWYQQILGQGPKLLIQFQNNGVVDDSQLPKDRFSAERLKGVDSTLKIQPAKLEDSAVYLCASSWRAQSDTQYFGPGTRLTVL.

Regarding this clonotype: Its ends do not fully match the called genes, so a read error is possible. The chain has TRBV11-2 and TRBJ2-7; 7 positions agree with TRBD2. The CDR3 has 14 residues. CDR1 and CDR2 (germline): SGHAT, FQNNGV. The CDR3 DNA is TGTGCCAACAGCCCCCCTAGCGGTGTCTACGGGCAGTACTTC. This codes for CANSPPSGVYGQYF.

Worth noting for this clonotype: Being one base from a much bigger clone, this may be a read error. The rearrangement joins TRBV2 to TRBJ2-3, with 7 bases matching TRBD1. The CDR3 contains 13 residues. Germline CDR1 is SNHLY and CDR2 is FYNNEI. Losses at the gene ends were 10 bases for V and 2 bases for J; bases not matched to a gene: 6. CDR3 bases: TGTGCCAACTTAGACAGGGACACAGATACGCAGTATTTT. Protein product: CANLDRDTDTQYF.